These 14 T cell receptor beta chains were sequenced from one sample in a study of identifying expanded T cells in peripheral blood. The method was immunoSEQ multiplex PCR; TCRdb's version includes in-frame clones alone and lacks a portion of them. The data show about 100,000 clones, with 86% seen just once and 5.5% to 6.5% held by the top ten. Sequencing was done on a sample of blood. Source of these receptors: a person aged 18 to 75 in good health.

The genes are TRBV6-5 and TRBJ1-4; perhaps TRBD1 as D (5 bases). The CDR3 runs 13 residues. Trimming stripped 10 bases from V and 5 bases from J, with 14 bases between. Germline CDR1 MNHEY, CDR2 SVGAGI. CDR3 DNA: TGTGCCATCTCCCGGGACTGGAATGAAAAACTGTTTTTT. It codes for CAISRDWNEKLFF.

CDR3 DNA: TGTGCCAGCAGTGAATCTCGGAGCGGTCGGGATGCAACTAATGAAAAACTGTTTTTT. Translation: CASSESRSGRDATNEKLFF. V and J are TRBV6-1 and TRBJ1-4; unclear D gene. The CDR3 has 19 residues. The germline V and J ends were trimmed by 2 bases and 0 bases, with 19 bases remaining between them. Germline assignment: CDR1 MNHNS and CDR2 SASEGT.

This sequence joins TRBV5-3 and TRBJ1-2; D remains ambiguous. TRBV5-3 is known as an ORF, though its function is uncertain. The CDR3 spans 11 residues. V shed 3 bases and J shed 5 bases, with 5 bases lying between them. The CDR3 DNA reads TGTGCCAGAAGCTGCAGGTATGGCTACACCTTC. Translated, it gives CARSCRYGYTF.

The chain recombines TRBV6-4 with TRBJ1-2; no reliable D call. Per the germline V gene, CDR1 is MRHNA and CDR2 is SNTAGT. This CDR3 has 14 amino acids. V dropped 4 bases and J dropped 4 bases, with 13 bases sitting between them. The CDR3 loop is CASSVSGEGYGYTF. The DNA of the CDR3 is TGTGCCAGCAGTGTAAGCGGAGAGGGCTATGGCTACACCTTC.

This clone was recorded once. The V and J genes are TRBV4-1 and TRBJ1-2, with a possible D match to TRBD1 (6 bases). CDR1 is MGHRA and CDR2 is YSYEKL in the germline V gene. There are 15 residues in the CDR3. The V end was cut by 4 bases, the J end by 2 bases, with 14 bases between. Written as DNA, the CDR3 is TGCGCCAGCAGCCCCACAGGGCAGGGGAACTATGGCTACACCTTC. Translated, it gives CASSPTGQGNYGYTF.

V gene TRBV27 combines with J gene TRBJ1-2; weak D call: TRBD1 (6 bases). CDR1 is MNHEY, CDR2 SMNVEV, per germline (reference sequence). V lost 4 bases, J lost 7 bases, and 13 bases lay in between. CDR3 length: 13 residues. The CDR3 spells CASSWDGGSGYTF. For the CDR3, the DNA is TGTGCCAGCAGTTGGGACGGGGGCTCTGGCTACACCTTC.

A few counts support this clone. The V gene is TRBV6-5, the J gene TRBJ1-1; D possibly corresponds to TRBD1 (5 bases). The CDR3 sequence is 12 residues long. Germline CDR1 reads MNHEY; CDR2 reads SVGAGI. V gave up 5 bases and J gave up 10 bases, with 14 bases separating them. CDR3 region: CASSRGALGAFF. The CDR3 DNA is TGTGCCAGCAGTCGCGGGGCACTGGGAGCTTTCTTT.

The gene calls are TRBV19 and TRBJ1-3; perhaps TRBD1 as D (5 bases). CDR1 LNHDA and CDR2 SQIVND come from the germline V gene (reference sequence). The CDR3 runs 18 residues. Trimming pared 5 bases from V and 1 base from J, leaving 21 bases between. CDR3 protein: CASSPTGPWGGSGNTIYF. The CDR3 DNA is TGTGCCAGTAGTCCAACGGGACCCTGGGGAGGATCTGGAAACACCATATATTTT.

V usage is TRBV2 and J usage is TRBJ2-4, with 9 bases matching TRBD1. Losses at the gene ends were 6 bases for V and 7 bases for J; bases not matched to a gene: 16. The CDR3 spans 17 residues. CDR1 and CDR2 (germline): SNHLY, FYNNEI. The CDR3 coding sequence is TGTGCCAGCAGGCTGGATCGTACAGGGGGCGCGACTAACATTCAGTACTTC. Translated, it gives CASRLDRTGGATNIQYF.

This chain connects TRBV5-1 to TRBJ2-5, with a possible D match to TRBD2 (6 bases). The germline CDR1 and CDR2 sequences are SGHRS and YFSETQ. Trimming left V 0 bases short and J 2 bases short, with 17 bases between. CDR3 length: 17 amino acids. In nucleotides, the CDR3 is TGCGCCAGCAGCTTGGGTTGGGTCGCGGGGAGACAAGAGACCCAGTACTTC. Protein sequence: CASSLGWVAGRQETQYF.

This clone was recorded a few times. The CDR3 DNA sequence: TGTGCCAGCAGCCCCGGCGGGGGGCCTAGGGAGACCCAGTACTTC. Translation: CASSPGGGPRETQYF. This rearrangement joins TRBV7-3 to TRBJ2-5, with TRBD2 matching 8 bases. Germline V gene data show CDR1 as SGHTA and CDR2 as FQGTGA. Germline trimming cut 5 bases from V and 5 bases from J; bases unmatched to any gene: 10. The CDR3 runs to 15 residues.

This clone has just one count. The rearrangement links TRBV18 to TRBJ1-2; D is possibly TRBD1 (5 bases). Germline loops: CDR1 KGHSH, CDR2 LQKENI. V shed 0 bases and J shed 8 bases, with 13 bases lying between them. The length of the CDR3 is 14 residues. The chain's CDR3 is CASSPPWGSGGYTF. In DNA form, the CDR3 reads TGTGCCAGCTCACCACCATGGGGCTCGGGGGGCTACACCTTC.

This chain connects TRBV4-1 to TRBJ1-3; perhaps TRBD1 as D (5 bases). The CDR3 is 19 residues long. Trimming stripped 1 base from V and 2 bases from J, with 21 bases between. Looked up from germline, CDR1 is MGHRA and CDR2 is YSYEKL. This chain's CDR3 is CASSQGGLTGVRTGNTIYF. Here the CDR3 DNA reads TGCGCCAGCAGCCAAGGAGGGTTAACGGGGGTAAGGACTGGAAACACCATATATTTT.

This clone was detected once. The chain recombines TRBV4-1 with TRBJ2-1; D is perhaps TRBD2 (6 bases). Germline CDR1 is MGHRA and CDR2 is YSYEKL. Trimming shortened V by 2 bases and J by 0 bases, and 14 bases separated the two germline ends. The CDR3 loop spans 17 amino acids. CDR3 coding DNA: TGCGCCAGCAGCCAAAGAGCTCTAGCGCCCTCCTACAATGAGCAGTTCTTC. This codes for CASSQRALAPSYNEQFF.